The sequence of this TCR beta chain was determined in a study of siplizumab effects on memory and regulatory T cells. Overall study findings and caveats: Sequences below about 10^-5 frequency were poorly captured, and few alloreactive clones mapped to unstimulated subsets. With siplizumab, mappable alloreactive CD4+ clones averaged approximately 70% Treg-derived, versus under 30% in controls.

The ends were cut back, 3 bases at V and 7 bases at J, with 13 bases in the middle. CDR1 MGHDK and CDR2 SYGVNS come from the germline V gene. CDR3 length: 15 amino acids. About this clone itself: Antigen: not known.

Around 100,000 TCR templates underwent assay in each sample. The method was immunoSEQ multiplex PCR; TCRdb's version includes in-frame clones alone and lacks a portion of them. The table lists fewer than 130,000 clones, 80% to 95% of them singletons. The material sequenced was CD4+ T cells sorted from blood. This TCR came from a human donor in good health. The chain carries TRBV25-1 and TRBJ1-6; possible D gene TRBD1, 5 bases. The CDR3 DNA is TGTGCCAGCAGTGATGGAGGGGCCCGGAATTCACCCCTCCACTTT. Encoded protein: CASSDGGARNSPLHF.